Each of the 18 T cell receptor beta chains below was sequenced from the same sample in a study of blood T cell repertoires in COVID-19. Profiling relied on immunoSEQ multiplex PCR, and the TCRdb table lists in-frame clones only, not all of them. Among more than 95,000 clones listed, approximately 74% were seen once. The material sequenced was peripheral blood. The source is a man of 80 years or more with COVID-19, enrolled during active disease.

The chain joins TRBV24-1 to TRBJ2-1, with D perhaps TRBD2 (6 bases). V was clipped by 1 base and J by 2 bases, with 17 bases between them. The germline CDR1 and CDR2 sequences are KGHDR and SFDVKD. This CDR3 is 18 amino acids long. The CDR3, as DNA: TGTGCCACCAGTGATTTTCGGGCCAGCGGGTTTGCCTACAATGAGCAGTTCTTC. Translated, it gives CATSDFRASGFAYNEQFF.

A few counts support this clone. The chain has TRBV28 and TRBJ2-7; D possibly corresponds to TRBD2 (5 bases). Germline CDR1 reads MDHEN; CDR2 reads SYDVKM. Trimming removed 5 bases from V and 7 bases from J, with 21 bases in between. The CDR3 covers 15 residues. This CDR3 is CASSILAGPPGEQYF. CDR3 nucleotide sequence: TGTGCCAGCAGTATCCTTGCGGGTCCGCCGGGGGAGCAGTACTTC.

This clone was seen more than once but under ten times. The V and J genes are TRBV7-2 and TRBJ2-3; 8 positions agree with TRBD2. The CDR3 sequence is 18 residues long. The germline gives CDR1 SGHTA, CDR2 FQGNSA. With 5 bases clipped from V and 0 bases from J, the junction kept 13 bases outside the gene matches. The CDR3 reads CASSLRGGASASTDTQYF. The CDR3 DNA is TGTGCCAGCAGCCTACGGGGGGGGGCTAGCGCTAGCACAGATACGCAGTATTTT.

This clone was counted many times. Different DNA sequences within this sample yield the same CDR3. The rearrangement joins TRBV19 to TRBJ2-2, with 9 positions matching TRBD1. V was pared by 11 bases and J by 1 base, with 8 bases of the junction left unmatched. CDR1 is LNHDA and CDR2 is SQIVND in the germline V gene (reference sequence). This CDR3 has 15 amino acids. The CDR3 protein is CAAAKGQGNTGELFF. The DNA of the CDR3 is TGTGCCGCCGCGAAGGGACAGGGGAACACCGGGGAGCTGTTTTTT.

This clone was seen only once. CDR3 sequence (DNA): TGTGCCAGCAGCCAAGTAGGCGGACGGGGCGAGCAGTACTTC. This codes for CASSQVGGRGEQYF. The gene calls are TRBV4-2 and TRBJ2-7; possible D gene TRBD2, 5 bases. The length of the CDR3 is 14 residues. Trimming cost V 1 base and J 6 bases, with 13 bases left between them. CDR1 and CDR2 (germline): LGHNA, YNFKEQ.

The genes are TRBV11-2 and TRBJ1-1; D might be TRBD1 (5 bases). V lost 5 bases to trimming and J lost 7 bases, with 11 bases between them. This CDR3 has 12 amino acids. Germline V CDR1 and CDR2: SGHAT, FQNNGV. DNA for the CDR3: TGTGCCAGCAGCCAACCCGACAGTGAAGCTTTCTTT. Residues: CASSQPDSEAFF.

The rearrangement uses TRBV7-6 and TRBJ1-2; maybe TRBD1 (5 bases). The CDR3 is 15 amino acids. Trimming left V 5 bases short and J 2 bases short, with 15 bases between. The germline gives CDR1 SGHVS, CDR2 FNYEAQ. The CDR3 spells CASSPESGDNYGYTF. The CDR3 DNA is TGTGCCAGCAGCCCCGAAAGCGGGGACAACTATGGCTACACCTTC.

CDR3 amino acids: CASSPPGASVQYF. Here the CDR3 DNA reads TGTGCCAGCTCACCACCAGGAGCCAGCGTGCAGTACTTC. The chain employs TRBV18 and TRBJ2-7; D is ambiguous. Germline V gene data show CDR1 as KGHSH and CDR2 as LQKENI. The CDR3 extends over 13 amino acids. V was clipped by 0 bases and J by 9 bases, with 12 bases between them.

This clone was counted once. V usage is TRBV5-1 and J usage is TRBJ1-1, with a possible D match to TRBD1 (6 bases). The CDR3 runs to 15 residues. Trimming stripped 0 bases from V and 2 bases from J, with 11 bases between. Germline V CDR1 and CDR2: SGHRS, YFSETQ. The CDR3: CASSLGAGANTEAFF. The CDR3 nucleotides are TGCGCCAGCAGCTTGGGTGCGGGGGCTAACACTGAAGCTTTCTTT.

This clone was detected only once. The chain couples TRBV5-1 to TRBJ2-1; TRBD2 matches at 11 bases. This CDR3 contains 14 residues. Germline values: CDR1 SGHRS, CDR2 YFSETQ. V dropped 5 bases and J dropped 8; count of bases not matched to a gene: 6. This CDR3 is CASRSGLAAHEQFF. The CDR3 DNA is TGCGCCAGCAGATCGGGACTAGCGGCCCATGAGCAGTTCTTC.

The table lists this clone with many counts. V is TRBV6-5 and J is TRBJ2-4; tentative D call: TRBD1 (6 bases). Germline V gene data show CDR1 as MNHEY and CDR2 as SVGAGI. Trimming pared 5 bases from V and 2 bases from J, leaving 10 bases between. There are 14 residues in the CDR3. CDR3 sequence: CASSTQGTKNIQYF. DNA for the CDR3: TGTGCCAGCAGTACACAGGGTACCAAAAACATTCAGTACTTC.

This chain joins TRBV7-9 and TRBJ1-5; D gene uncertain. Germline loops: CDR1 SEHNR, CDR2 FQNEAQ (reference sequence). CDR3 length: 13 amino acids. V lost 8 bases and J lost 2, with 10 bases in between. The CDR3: CASVEAGNQPQHF. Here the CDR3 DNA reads TGTGCCAGCGTAGAGGCAGGCAATCAGCCCCAGCATTTT.

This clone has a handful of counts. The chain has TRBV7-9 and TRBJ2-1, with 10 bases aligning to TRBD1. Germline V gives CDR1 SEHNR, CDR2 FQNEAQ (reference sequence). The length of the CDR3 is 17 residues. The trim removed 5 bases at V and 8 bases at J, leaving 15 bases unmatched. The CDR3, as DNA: TGTGCCAGCAGCCCCTCCACGGGGGGGACAGGGGACGATGAGCAGTTCTTC. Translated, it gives CASSPSTGGTGDDEQFF.

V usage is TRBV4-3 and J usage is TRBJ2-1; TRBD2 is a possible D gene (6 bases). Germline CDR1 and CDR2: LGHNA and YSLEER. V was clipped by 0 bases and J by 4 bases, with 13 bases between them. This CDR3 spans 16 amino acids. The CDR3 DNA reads TGCGCCAGCAGCCAAGAACCTAGCGAATTATACAATGAGCAGTTCTTC. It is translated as CASSQEPSELYNEQFF.

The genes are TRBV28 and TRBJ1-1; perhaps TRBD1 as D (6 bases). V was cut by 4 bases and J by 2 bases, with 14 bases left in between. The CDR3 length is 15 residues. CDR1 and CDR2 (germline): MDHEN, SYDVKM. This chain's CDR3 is CASSYTPDSNTEAFF. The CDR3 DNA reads TGTGCCAGCAGTTATACCCCGGACAGTAACACTGAAGCTTTCTTT.

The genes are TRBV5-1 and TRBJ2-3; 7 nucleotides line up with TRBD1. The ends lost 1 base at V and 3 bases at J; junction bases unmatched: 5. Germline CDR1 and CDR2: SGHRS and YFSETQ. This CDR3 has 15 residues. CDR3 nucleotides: TGCGCCAGCAGCTTGAGACAGGGCTTAACAGATACGCAGTATTTT. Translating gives CASSLRQGLTDTQYF.

The chain's CDR3 is CATSTPAIAPYNEQFF. The CDR3 region has the DNA TGTGCCACCAGCACCCCGGCAATAGCGCCCTACAATGAGCAGTTCTTC. The chain has TRBV15 and TRBJ2-1; D may be TRBD2 (5 bases). Looked up from germline, CDR1 is LNHNV and CDR2 is YYDKDF (reference sequence). V gave up 4 bases and J gave up 2 bases, with 15 bases separating them. The CDR3 covers 16 residues.

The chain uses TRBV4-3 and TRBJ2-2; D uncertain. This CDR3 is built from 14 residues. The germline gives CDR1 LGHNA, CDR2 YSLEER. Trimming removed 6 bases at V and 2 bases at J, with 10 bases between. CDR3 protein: CASRPGPNTGELFF. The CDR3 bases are TGCGCCAGCAGGCCAGGTCCTAACACCGGGGAGCTGTTTTTT.